These T cell receptor beta chains were read from a single sample in a study of blood T cell repertoires in COVID-19. Generated by immunoSEQ multiplex PCR, the TCRdb table keeps only in-frame clones and is missing some. The sample records 75,000 to 95,000 clones, approximately 79% being singletons. The sequenced sample consisted of peripheral blood. The source of these receptors is a man between 70 and 80 years old with COVID-19, enrolled during active disease. Both conserved end residues are part of each CDR3. A D gene is named only where the DNA matches it firmly. A row's size may be missing; if present it is once, few, many or a size class.

>TRBV6-6|NA|TRBD1|TRBJ1-3
TGTGCCAGCAGTCCCCCTTTCCTGGGACAGGGAGATGGAAACACCATATATTTT
CASSPPFLGQGDGNTIYF
>TRBV28|few|TRBD2|TRBJ2-1
TGTGCCAGCAGAACGACTAGCTGGACCTACAATGAGCAGTTCTTC
CASRTTSWTYNEQFF
>TRBV7-3|NA|NA|TRBJ1-2
TGTGCCAGCAGCCCAGACACTAACTATGGCTACACCTTC
CASSPDTNYGYTF
>TRBV5-1|NA|TRBD2|TRBJ2-2
TGCGCCAGGGGAGGGCGGGAGGCTGGCACCGGGGAGCTGTTTTTT
CARGGREAGTGELFF
>TRBV13|NA|TRBD2|TRBJ2-1
TGTGCCAGCAGCTTAGATCTAGCGGGCCTCTCCTACAATGAGCAGTTCTTC
CASSLDLAGLSYNEQFF
>TRBV3-1/TRBV3-2|NA|TRBD2|TRBJ2-1
TGTGCCAGCAGCCCGTGGACTAGCGGGAGGAAGAATGAGCAGTTCTTC
CASSPWTSGRKNEQFF
>TRBV5-1|NA|NA|TRBJ2-2
TGCGCCAGCAGCTTGGCGGGGACCGGGGAGCTGTTTTTT
CASSLAGTGELFF
>TRBV15|NA|NA|TRBJ2-7
TGTGCCACCAGCAGACCCACGGGAAGCTCCTACGAGCAGTACTTC
CATSRPTGSSYEQYF
>TRBV28|NA|NA|TRBJ2-7
TGTGCCAGCAGTTTATTCTCCGGGACACCCTCCCTCTACGAGCAGTACTTC
CASSLFSGTPSLYEQYF
>TRBV2|NA|TRBD1|TRBJ1-4
TGTGCCAGCAGTCTATACAGGGGGATCCGAGCTAATGAAAAACTGTTTTTT
CASSLYRGIRANEKLFF
>TRBV6-5|NA|TRBD2|TRBJ2-7
TGTGCCAGCAGCTACCGGGAGGGGGGAACTGACTACGAGCAGTACTTC
CASSYREGGTDYEQYF
>TRBV29-1|once|TRBD2|TRBJ2-1
TGCAGCGCCCTAGCGGGTTCCTACAATGAGCAGTTCTTC
CSALAGSYNEQFF
>TRBV19|NA|TRBD1|TRBJ2-3
TGTGCCAGTAGTATCGGACAGGGGAGGACAGATACGCAGTATTTT
CASSIGQGRTDTQYF
>TRBV27|NA|TRBD1|TRBJ2-1
TGTGCCAGCAGTACGACAGGGATGAATGAGCAGTTCTTC
CASSTTGMNEQFF
>TRBV7-2|NA|TRBD2|TRBJ2-1
TGTGCCAGCAGCTACCCAGGGGGACTAGCTGTAAATGAGCAGTTCTTC
CASSYPGGLAVNEQFF
>TRBV6-1|NA|NA|TRBJ2-7
TGTGCCAGCAGTGACACCTACGAGCAGTACTTC
CASSDTYEQYF
>TRBV6-5|NA|NA|TRBJ2-3
TGTGCCAGCGCCCGGGCAGATACGCAGTATTTT
CASARADTQYF
>TRBV29-1|NA|TRBD2|TRBJ2-5
TGCAGCGTTGAAGACGCGGGAGGGCCTCAAGAGACCCAGTACTTC
CSVEDAGGPQETQYF
>TRBV9|NA|NA|TRBJ1-5
TGTGCCAGCAGCGTAGACCCAGGGCGGGGGCAGCCCCAGCATTTT
CASSVDPGRGQPQHF
>TRBV5-6|NA|TRBD1|TRBJ1-5
TGTGCCAGCAGCTTATCAGGTCCGGGACAGGGGCTTCAGCCCCAGCATTTT
CASSLSGPGQGLQPQHF
>TRBV9|few|NA|TRBJ2-3
TGTGCCAGCAGCGCACGGGTTGGCCATAGCACAGATACGCAGTATTTT
CASSARVGHSTDTQYF
>TRBV21-1|few|NA|TRBJ2-2
TGTGCCAGCAAGGCGACAGGGATCAACACCGGGGAGCTGTTTTTT
CASKATGINTGELFF
>TRBV5-4|many|TRBD1|TRBJ2-3
TGTGCCAGCAGCAATACCCAGGGGGCGGGAATAGATACGCAGTATTTT
CASSNTQGAGIDTQYF
>TRBV28|NA|NA|TRBJ1-5
TGTGCCAGCAGTTTGAACAGGCCCTACAATCAGCCCCAGCATTTT
CASSLNRPYNQPQHF
>TRBV6-5|NA|NA|TRBJ1-5
TGTGCCGGCAATTGGGGGGGCAATCAGCCCCAGCATTTT
CAGNWGGNQPQHF
>TRBV10-3|NA|NA|TRBJ1-1
TGTGCCATCAGTGAAGGGGTAAACACTGAAGCTTTCTTT
CAISEGVNTEAFF
>TRBV7-9|NA|TRBD1|TRBJ2-1
TGTGCCAGCAGCTCAGGGACAGGGGGCATGACCTACAATGAGCAGTTCTTC
CASSSGTGGMTYNEQFF
>TRBV19|once|NA|TRBJ2-2
TGTGCCAGTAAGGGCAGGGGTACAGATAAGGGCACCGGGGAGCTGTTTTTT
CASKGRGTDKGTGELFF
>TRBV25-1|NA|NA|TRBJ2-7
TGTGCCAGCAGTAGGGGTGGATCGGACGAGCAGTACTTC
CASSRGGSDEQYF
>TRBV29-1|NA|NA|TRBJ1-2
TGCAGCGTGGACAGAGAACTCTATGGCTACACCTTC
CSVDRELYGYTF
>TRBV7-2|few|NA|TRBJ2-3
TGTGCCAGCAATAAGGACAGTATAACGCAGTATTTT
CASNKDSITQYF
>TRBV6-1|NA|NA|TRBJ2-7
TGTGCCAGCAGTTCGTTAGCGGTTTCCTACGAGCAGTACTTC
CASSSLAVSYEQYF
>TRBV7-8|NA|NA|TRBJ2-1
TGTGCCAGCAGCTTCCGCGGTGGCTCCTACAATGAGCAGTTCTTC
CASSFRGGSYNEQFF
>TRBV27|NA|TRBD2|TRBJ2-3
TGTGCCAGCAGTTCTGGCGGGAGGGCCCTAGGTACGCAGTATTTT
CASSSGGRALGTQYF
>TRBV7-9|NA|TRBD1|TRBJ2-3
TGTGCCAGCACCCTGACAGGGTCCACAGATACGCAGTATTTT
CASTLTGSTDTQYF
>TRBV5-1|NA|NA|TRBJ2-1
TGCGCCAGCAGCTTGGGGAGCCACAATGAGCAGTTCTTC
CASSLGSHNEQFF
>TRBV19|NA|NA|TRBJ1-5
TGTGCCAGTAGTATAGCAGGAGGGAATAGCAATCAGCCCCAGCATTTT
CASSIAGGNSNQPQHF
>TRBV27|NA|TRBD1|TRBJ2-7
TGTGCCAGCAGTTCCGCTAGGGACAGGGGGAACTACGAGCAGTACTTC
CASSSARDRGNYEQYF
>TRBV9|NA|NA|TRBJ2-1
TGTGCCAGCAGCGTAGCTGGGAGGTACAATGAGCAGTTCTTC
CASSVAGRYNEQFF
>TRBV11-3|medium-sized|TRBD2|TRBJ2-3
TGTGCCAGCAGCTCCGGACTAGCGGGGATGGCAGATACGCAGTATTTT
CASSSGLAGMADTQYF